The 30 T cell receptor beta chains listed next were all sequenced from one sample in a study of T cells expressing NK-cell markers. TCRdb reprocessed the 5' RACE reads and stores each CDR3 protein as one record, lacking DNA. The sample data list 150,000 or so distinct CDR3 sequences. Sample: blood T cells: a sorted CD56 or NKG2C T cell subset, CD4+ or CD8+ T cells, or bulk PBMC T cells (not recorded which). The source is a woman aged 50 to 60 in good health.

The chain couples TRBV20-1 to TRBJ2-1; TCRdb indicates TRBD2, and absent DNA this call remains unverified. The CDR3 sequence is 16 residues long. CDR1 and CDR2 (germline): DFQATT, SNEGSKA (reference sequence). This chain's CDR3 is CSARTSEAGAVGEQFF.

CDR3 sequence: CASSTSSADTQYF. The chain is built from TRBV7-6 and TRBJ2-3. Per the germline V gene, CDR1 is SGHVS and CDR2 is FNYEAQ. This CDR3 is 13 amino acids long.

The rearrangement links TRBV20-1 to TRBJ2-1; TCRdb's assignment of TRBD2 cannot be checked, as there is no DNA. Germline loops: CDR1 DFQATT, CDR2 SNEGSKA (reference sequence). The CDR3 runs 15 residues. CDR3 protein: CSAKLLAWSYNEQFF.

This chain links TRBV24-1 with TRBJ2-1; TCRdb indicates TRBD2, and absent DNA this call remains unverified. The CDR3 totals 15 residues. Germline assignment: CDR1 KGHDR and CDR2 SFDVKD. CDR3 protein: CATSDLWRGTNEQFF.

The CDR3 sequence is CASSFLTRNHNEQFF. The chain links TRBV11-3 to TRBJ2-1; TCRdb's D gene call, TRBD1, goes unchecked for lack of DNA. This CDR3 region has 15 residues. Per germline, CDR1 SGHNT and CDR2 YENEEA.

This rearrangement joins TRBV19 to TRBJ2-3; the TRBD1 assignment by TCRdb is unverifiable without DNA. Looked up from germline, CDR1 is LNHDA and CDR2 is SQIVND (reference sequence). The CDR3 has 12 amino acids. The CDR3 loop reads CASSIGPDPQYF.

CDR3 sequence: CASSYRTGGSSYNEQFF. The chain couples TRBV7-6 to TRBJ2-1; TCRdb reports TRBD1, a call that lacks DNA to check it against. CDR1 is SGHVS and CDR2 is FNYEAQ in the germline V gene. The CDR3 consists of 17 residues. Looking up the rest from reference TRBV7-6 and TRBJ2-1 gives the full variable domain: GAGVSQSPRYKVTKRGQDVALRCDPISGHVSLYWYRQALGQGPEFLTYFNYEAQQDKSGLPNDRFSAERPEGSISTLTIQRTEQRDSAMYRCASSYRTGGSSYNEQFFGPGTRLTVL.

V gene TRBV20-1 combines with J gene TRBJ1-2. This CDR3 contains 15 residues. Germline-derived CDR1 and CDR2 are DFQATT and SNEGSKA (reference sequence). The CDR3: CSARVLTPSNYGYTF.

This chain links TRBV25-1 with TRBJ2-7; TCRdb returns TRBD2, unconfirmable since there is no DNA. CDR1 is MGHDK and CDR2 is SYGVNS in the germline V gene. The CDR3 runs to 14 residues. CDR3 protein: CASSESGGGYEQYF.

The CDR3 region is CASSQWRESSYEQYF. The chain employs TRBV3-1 and TRBJ2-7; the D call of TRBD2 rests on TCRdb alone, since no DNA is present to check it. Germline CDR1 and CDR2: LGHDT and YNNKEL (reference sequence). This CDR3 region has 15 residues.

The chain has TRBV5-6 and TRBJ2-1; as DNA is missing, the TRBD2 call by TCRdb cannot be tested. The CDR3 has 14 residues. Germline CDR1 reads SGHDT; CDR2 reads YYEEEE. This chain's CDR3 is CASSFGGRGVEQFF.

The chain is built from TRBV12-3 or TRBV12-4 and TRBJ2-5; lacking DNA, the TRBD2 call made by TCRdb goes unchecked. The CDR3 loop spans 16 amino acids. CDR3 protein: CASSLEIAGAQETQYF.

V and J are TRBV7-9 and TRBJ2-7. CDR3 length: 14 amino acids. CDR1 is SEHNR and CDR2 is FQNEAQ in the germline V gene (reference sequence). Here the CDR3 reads CASSLAGRPYEQYF.

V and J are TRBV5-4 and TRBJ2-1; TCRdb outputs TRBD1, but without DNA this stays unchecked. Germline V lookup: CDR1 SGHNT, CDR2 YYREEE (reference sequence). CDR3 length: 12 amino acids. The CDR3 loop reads CASRWGDNEQFF.

The CDR3 spells CASRNRGRPHEQYF. This sequence joins TRBV6-5 and TRBJ2-7; TCRdb names TRBD1, which stays unverified in the absence of DNA. Germline-derived CDR1 and CDR2 are MNHEY and SVGAGI. The CDR3 runs 14 residues.

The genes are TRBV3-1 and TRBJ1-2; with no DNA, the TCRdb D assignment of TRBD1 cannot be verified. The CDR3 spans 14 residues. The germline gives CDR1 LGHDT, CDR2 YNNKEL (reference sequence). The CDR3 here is CASSQDPGVYGYTF.

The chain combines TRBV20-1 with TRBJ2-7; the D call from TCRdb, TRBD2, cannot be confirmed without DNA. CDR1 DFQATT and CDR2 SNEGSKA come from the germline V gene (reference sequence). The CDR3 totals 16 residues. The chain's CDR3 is CSARDPTGTSLSEQYF.

CDR3 residues: CASSLYPKTENIQYF. V and J are TRBV5-1 and TRBJ2-4. The CDR3 consists of 15 residues. CDR1 is SGHRS, CDR2 YFSETQ, per germline.

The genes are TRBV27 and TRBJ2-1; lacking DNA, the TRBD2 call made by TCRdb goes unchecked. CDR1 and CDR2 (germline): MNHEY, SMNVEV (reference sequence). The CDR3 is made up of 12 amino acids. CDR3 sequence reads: CASSLVADEQFF.

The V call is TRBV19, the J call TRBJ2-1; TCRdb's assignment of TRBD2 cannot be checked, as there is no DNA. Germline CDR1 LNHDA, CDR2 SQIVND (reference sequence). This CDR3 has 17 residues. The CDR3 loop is CASSIGLAGLSYNEQFF.

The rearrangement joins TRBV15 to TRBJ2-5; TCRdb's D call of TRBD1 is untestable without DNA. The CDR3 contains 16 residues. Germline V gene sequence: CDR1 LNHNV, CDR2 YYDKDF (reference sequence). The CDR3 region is CATSPSQGNVQETQYF.

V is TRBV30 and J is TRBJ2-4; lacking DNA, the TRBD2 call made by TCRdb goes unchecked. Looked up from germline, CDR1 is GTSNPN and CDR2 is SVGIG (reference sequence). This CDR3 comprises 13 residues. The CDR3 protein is CAWSRAGGRYSDF.

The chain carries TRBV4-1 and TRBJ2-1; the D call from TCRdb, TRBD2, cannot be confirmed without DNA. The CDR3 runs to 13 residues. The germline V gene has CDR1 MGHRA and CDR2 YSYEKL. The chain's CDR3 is CASSRGLAAPELF.

CDR3 in amino acids: CASSLTRTNTEAFF. The rearrangement joins TRBV5-1 to TRBJ1-1. Germline CDR1 reads SGHRS; CDR2 reads YFSETQ. The CDR3 extends over 14 amino acids.

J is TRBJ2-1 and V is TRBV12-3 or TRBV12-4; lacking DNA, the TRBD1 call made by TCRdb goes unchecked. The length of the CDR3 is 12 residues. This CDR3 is CASSPGGFEQFF.

CDR3 region: CASSVERGSTDTQYF. The V gene is TRBV9, the J gene TRBJ2-3; TCRdb's D gene call, TRBD1, goes unchecked for lack of DNA. Looked up from germline, CDR1 is SGDLS and CDR2 is YYNGEE. The CDR3 has 15 amino acids. Looking up the rest from reference TRBV9 and TRBJ2-3 gives the full variable domain: DSGVTQTPKHLITATGQRVTLRCSPRSGDLSVYWYQQSLDQGLQFLIQYYNGEERAKGNILERFSAQQFPDLHSELNLSSLELGDSALYFCASSVERGSTDTQYFGPGTRLTVL.

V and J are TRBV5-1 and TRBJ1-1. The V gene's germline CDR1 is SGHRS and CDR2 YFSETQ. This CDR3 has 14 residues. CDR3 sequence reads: CASSFGGEHTEAFF.

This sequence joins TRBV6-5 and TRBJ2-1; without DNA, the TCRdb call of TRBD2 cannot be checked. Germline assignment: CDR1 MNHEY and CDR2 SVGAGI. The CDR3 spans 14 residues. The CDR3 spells CASSYSNLANEQFF.

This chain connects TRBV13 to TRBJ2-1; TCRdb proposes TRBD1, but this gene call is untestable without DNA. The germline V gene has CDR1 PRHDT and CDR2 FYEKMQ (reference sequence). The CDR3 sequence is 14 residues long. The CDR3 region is CASSFFFQGNEQFF. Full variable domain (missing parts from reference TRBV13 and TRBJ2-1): AAGVIQSPRHLIKEKRETATLKCYPIPRHDTVYWYQQGPGQDPQFLISFYEKMQSDKGSIPDRFSAQQFSDYHSELNMSSLELGDSALYFCASSFFFQGNEQFFGPGTRLTVL.

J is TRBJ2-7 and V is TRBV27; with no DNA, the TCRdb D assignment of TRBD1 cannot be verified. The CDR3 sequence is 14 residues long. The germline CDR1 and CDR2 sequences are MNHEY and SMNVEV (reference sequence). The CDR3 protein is CASRETGVGYEQYF.